The rows below give T cell receptor beta chains drawn from one sample of a study of PD-1 blockade in classical Hodgkin lymphoma. Measured with immunoSEQ multiplex PCR; TCRdb has only the in-frame clones, and not every one. Found here are 13,000 or so clones, roughly 80% of them singletons; the top ten hold 15% to 20%. The material was peripheral blood mononuclear cells (PBMCs), obtained before the fourth cycle of nivolumab. These receptors originate from a human donor with classical Hodgkin lymphoma. CDR3s include the opening cysteine and the closing phenylalanine or tryptophan. Each record gives: D gene, J gene, clone size, V gene, CDR3 length, CDR3 protein, CDR3 DNA. A D gene is named only where the DNA matches it firmly. Size values are once, few and many counts, or a class for expanded clones, and some rows have none.

d_gene: TRBD2; j_gene: TRBJ2-3; abundance: .; v_gene: TRBV7-2; len: 16; CDR3aa: CASSSPSGGALDTQYF; CDR3nt: TGTGCCAGCAGCTCACCTAGCGGGGGGGCATTAGATACGCAGTATTTT
d_gene: TRBD1; j_gene: TRBJ1-6; abundance: .; v_gene: TRBV14; len: 17; CDR3aa: CASSRVEDRAFNSPLHF; CDR3nt: TGTGCCAGCAGCCGCGTGGAGGACAGGGCCTTTAATTCACCCCTCCACTTT
d_gene: TRBD2; j_gene: TRBJ2-5; abundance: .; v_gene: TRBV4-1; len: 16; CDR3aa: CASSQVGLAGFETQYF; CDR3nt: TGCGCCAGCAGCCAAGTAGGACTAGCGGGGTTCGAGACCCAGTACTTC
d_gene: .; j_gene: TRBJ1-4; abundance: .; v_gene: TRBV19; len: 15; CDR3aa: CASNTRGRVNEKLFF; CDR3nt: TGTGCCAGTAATACGAGGGGCAGGGTGAACGAAAAACTGTTTTTT
d_gene: .; j_gene: TRBJ2-1; abundance: .; v_gene: TRBV7-9; len: 15; CDR3aa: CASSFDFTGGNEQFF; CDR3nt: TGTGCCAGCAGCTTTGATTTCACCGGAGGGAATGAGCAGTTCTTC
d_gene: .; j_gene: TRBJ2-7; abundance: .; v_gene: TRBV15; len: 15; CDR3aa: CATSGLEGRTYEQYF; CDR3nt: TGTGCCACCAGCGGACTGGAGGGACGGACCTACGAGCAGTACTTC
d_gene: .; j_gene: TRBJ1-5; abundance: .; v_gene: TRBV6-5; len: 14; CDR3aa: CASSYKGRNQPQHF; CDR3nt: TGTGCCAGCAGTTACAAAGGAAGAAATCAGCCCCAGCATTTT
d_gene: .; j_gene: TRBJ2-1; abundance: .; v_gene: TRBV7-3; len: 14; CDR3aa: CASSLTQATNEQFF; CDR3nt: TGTGCCAGCAGCTTAACCCAAGCTACAAATGAGCAGTTCTTC
d_gene: .; j_gene: TRBJ2-1; abundance: .; v_gene: TRBV9; len: 15; CDR3aa: CASSYLGGSYNEQFF; CDR3nt: TGTGCCAGCAGCTACTTGGGCGGGTCCTACAATGAGCAGTTCTTC
d_gene: TRBD1; j_gene: TRBJ1-1; abundance: .; v_gene: TRBV28; len: 15; CDR3aa: CASSLFIGQGYEAFF; CDR3nt: TGTGCCAGCAGTTTATTTATAGGACAGGGGTATGAAGCTTTCTTT
d_gene: TRBD1; j_gene: TRBJ1-2; abundance: .; v_gene: TRBV6-5; len: 13; CDR3aa: CASRATGAPGYTF; CDR3nt: TGTGCCAGCAGGGCGACAGGGGCCCCTGGCTACACCTTC
d_gene: TRBD1; j_gene: TRBJ1-4; abundance: .; v_gene: TRBV5-4; len: 13; CDR3aa: CASSPTGDEKLFF; CDR3nt: TGTGCCAGCAGCCCGACAGGGGATGAAAAACTGTTTTTT
d_gene: .; j_gene: TRBJ2-7; abundance: once; v_gene: TRBV7-2; len: 16; CDR3aa: CASSPGGGRKAYEQYF; CDR3nt: TGTGCCAGCAGCCCAGGGGGGGGGAGGAAAGCTTACGAGCAGTACTTC
d_gene: TRBD1; j_gene: TRBJ1-2; abundance: .; v_gene: TRBV4-1; len: 17; CDR3aa: CASSQDTLAGGYYGYTF; CDR3nt: TGCGCCAGCAGCCAAGATACTCTGGCAGGGGGCTACTATGGCTACACCTTC
d_gene: .; j_gene: TRBJ2-5; abundance: .; v_gene: TRBV11-3; len: 13; CDR3aa: CASSTGRQETQYF; CDR3nt: TGTGCCAGCAGCACCGGTCGGCAAGAGACCCAGTACTTC
d_gene: TRBD2; j_gene: TRBJ2-5; abundance: .; v_gene: TRBV7-3; len: 16; CDR3aa: CASSFLPPGGGETQYF; CDR3nt: TGTGCCAGCAGCTTCCTCCCGCCGGGGGGGGGAGAGACCCAGTACTTC
d_gene: .; j_gene: TRBJ2-7; abundance: .; v_gene: TRBV6-5; len: 14; CDR3aa: CASRSIGGAYEQYF; CDR3nt: TGTGCCAGCAGGTCAATAGGGGGGGCCTACGAGCAGTACTTC
d_gene: .; j_gene: TRBJ2-7; abundance: few; v_gene: TRBV28; len: 11; CDR3aa: CASGPSYEQYF; CDR3nt: TGTGCCAGCGGTCCCAGCTACGAGCAGTACTTC
d_gene: .; j_gene: TRBJ2-7; abundance: .; v_gene: TRBV11-3; len: 13; CDR3aa: CASSAGTDYEQYF; CDR3nt: TGTGCCAGCAGCGCGGGGACAGACTACGAGCAGTACTTC
d_gene: .; j_gene: TRBJ2-2; abundance: few; v_gene: TRBV7-9; len: 16; CDR3aa: CASSASGKERTGELFF; CDR3nt: TGTGCCAGCAGTGCTTCAGGGAAGGAACGGACCGGGGAGCTGTTTTTT
d_gene: .; j_gene: TRBJ1-6; abundance: .; v_gene: TRBV6-5; len: 15; CDR3aa: CASSYGGDTGSPLHF; CDR3nt: TGTGCCAGCAGTTACGGCGGGGACACGGGTTCACCCCTCCACTTT
d_gene: TRBD2; j_gene: TRBJ2-5; abundance: .; v_gene: TRBV18; len: 17; CDR3aa: CASSPPVTSGGQETQYF; CDR3nt: TGTGCCAGCTCACCACCCGTAACTAGCGGGGGACAAGAGACCCAGTACTTC
d_gene: TRBD1; j_gene: TRBJ1-2; abundance: .; v_gene: TRBV11-2; len: 17; CDR3aa: CASSFRDRVYRGYGYTF; CDR3nt: TGTGCCAGCAGCTTTAGGGACAGGGTATATAGAGGCTATGGCTACACCTTC
d_gene: TRBD2; j_gene: TRBJ2-5; abundance: .; v_gene: TRBV29-1; len: 14; CDR3aa: CSGGGSGVQETQYF; CDR3nt: TGCAGCGGGGGCGGTAGCGGGGTCCAAGAGACCCAGTACTTC
d_gene: .; j_gene: TRBJ1-1; abundance: .; v_gene: TRBV28; len: 11; CDR3aa: CASSFGGRAFF; CDR3nt: TGTGCCAGCAGTTTCGGGGGGAGAGCTTTCTTT
d_gene: .; j_gene: TRBJ2-3; abundance: .; v_gene: TRBV2; len: 13; CDR3aa: CASSVQGGDTQYF; CDR3nt: TGTGCCAGCAGTGTCCAGGGGGGCGATACGCAGTATTTT
d_gene: .; j_gene: TRBJ1-3; abundance: .; v_gene: TRBV9; len: 19; CDR3aa: CASSPSGFLTGRAGNTIYF; CDR3nt: TGTGCCAGCAGCCCCTCAGGGTTTTTGACAGGCCGCGCTGGAAACACCATATATTTT
d_gene: .; j_gene: TRBJ1-2; abundance: .; v_gene: TRBV7-2; len: 15; CDR3aa: CASSPNWGGDYGYTF; CDR3nt: TGTGCCAGCAGCCCCAATTGGGGGGGGGACTATGGCTACACCTTC
d_gene: .; j_gene: TRBJ2-5; abundance: .; v_gene: TRBV5-5; len: 15; CDR3aa: CASSPGVVFKETQYF; CDR3nt: TGTGCCAGCAGCCCGGGGGTGGTGTTTAAAGAGACCCAGTACTTC
d_gene: .; j_gene: TRBJ2-5; abundance: .; v_gene: TRBV20-1; len: 11; CDR3aa: CSARWSETQYF; CDR3nt: TGCAGTGCTAGGTGGTCCGAGACCCAGTACTTC
d_gene: .; j_gene: TRBJ1-3; abundance: .; v_gene: TRBV9; len: 15; CDR3aa: CASSSSGSGGGTIYF; CDR3nt: TGTGCCAGCAGCTCGAGTGGGAGCGGAGGAGGCACCATATATTTT
d_gene: TRBD1; j_gene: TRBJ1-1; abundance: .; v_gene: TRBV19; len: 16; CDR3aa: CASSSDWDRENTEAFF; CDR3nt: TGTGCCAGTAGCTCTGATTGGGACAGGGAAAACACTGAAGCTTTCTTT
d_gene: .; j_gene: TRBJ2-2; abundance: .; v_gene: TRBV29-1; len: 15; CDR3aa: CSVEPAGSNTGELFF; CDR3nt: TGCAGCGTTGAACCCGCAGGGTCCAACACCGGGGAGCTGTTTTTT
d_gene: TRBD1; j_gene: TRBJ1-5; abundance: .; v_gene: TRBV4-1; len: 17; CDR3aa: CASSRRTGEEWDQPQHF; CDR3nt: TGCGCCAGCAGCCGCCGGACAGGGGAGGAATGGGATCAGCCCCAGCATTTT
d_gene: TRBD1; j_gene: TRBJ1-6; abundance: .; v_gene: TRBV4-3; len: 14; CDR3aa: CASSRGQGTSPLHF; CDR3nt: TGCGCCAGCAGCCGCGGACAGGGTACTTCACCCCTCCACTTT
d_gene: TRBD1; j_gene: TRBJ2-4; abundance: .; v_gene: TRBV4-2; len: 15; CDR3aa: CASSPNTGGLNIQYF; CDR3nt: TGTGCCAGCAGCCCTAATACAGGGGGCCTAAACATTCAGTACTTC
d_gene: TRBD2; j_gene: TRBJ2-3; abundance: .; v_gene: TRBV7-2; len: 16; CDR3aa: CASSLVGGGAGNTQYF; CDR3nt: TGTGCCAGCAGCTTAGTCGGCGGGGGGGCTGGAAATACGCAGTATTTT
d_gene: TRBD1; j_gene: TRBJ1-3; abundance: few; v_gene: TRBV18; len: 14; CDR3aa: CASSPQDRGNTIYF; CDR3nt: TGTGCCAGCTCACCACAGGACAGGGGAAACACCATATATTTT
d_gene: .; j_gene: TRBJ1-2; abundance: .; v_gene: TRBV6-5; len: 14; CDR3aa: CASRSRGPHYGYTF; CDR3nt: TGTGCCAGCAGGTCCCGGGGGCCCCACTATGGCTACACCTTC
d_gene: .; j_gene: TRBJ2-3; abundance: .; v_gene: TRBV7-3; len: 15; CDR3aa: CASSFTGGGLDTQYF; CDR3nt: TGTGCCAGCAGCTTTACGGGCGGGGGCCTAGATACGCAGTATTTT
d_gene: .; j_gene: TRBJ2-5; abundance: .; v_gene: TRBV6-1; len: 15; CDR3aa: CASSLPRGTEETQYF; CDR3nt: TGTGCCAGCAGTCTCCCCCGGGGGACAGAAGAGACCCAGTACTTC
d_gene: .; j_gene: TRBJ1-2; abundance: few; v_gene: TRBV15; len: 16; CDR3aa: CATSRDIAGTDYGYTF; CDR3nt: TGTGCCACCAGCAGAGATATTGCCGGGACCGACTATGGCTACACCTTC
d_gene: .; j_gene: TRBJ2-5; abundance: .; v_gene: TRBV7-9; len: 16; CDR3aa: CASSSRQKTTEETQYF; CDR3nt: TGTGCCAGCAGCTCCCGACAGAAGACAACAGAAGAGACCCAGTACTTC
d_gene: TRBD1; j_gene: TRBJ1-5; abundance: .; v_gene: TRBV18; len: 16; CDR3aa: CASSPPNDRDGQPQHF; CDR3nt: TGTGCCAGCTCACCTCCTAACGACAGGGATGGTCAGCCCCAGCATTTT
d_gene: TRBD2; j_gene: TRBJ2-1; abundance: .; v_gene: TRBV5-1; len: 14; CDR3aa: CASSLGGGAGEQFF; CDR3nt: TGCGCCAGCAGCTTGGGCGGGGGGGCCGGCGAGCAGTTCTTC
d_gene: .; j_gene: TRBJ1-5; abundance: .; v_gene: TRBV21-1; len: 16; CDR3aa: CASSKVRDRDNQPQHF; CDR3nt: TGTGCCAGCAGCAAAGTGCGGGACAGGGATAATCAGCCCCAGCATTTT
d_gene: TRBD1; j_gene: TRBJ1-6; abundance: .; v_gene: TRBV5-6; len: 17; CDR3aa: CASSLEGWTGAHSPLHF; CDR3nt: TGTGCCAGCAGCTTAGAGGGATGGACAGGGGCTCATTCACCCCTCCACTTT
d_gene: .; j_gene: TRBJ1-2; abundance: .; v_gene: TRBV19; len: 13; CDR3aa: CASSISPPYGYTF; CDR3nt: TGTGCCAGTAGTATAAGTCCCCCCTATGGCTACACCTTC
d_gene: .; j_gene: TRBJ1-2; abundance: .; v_gene: TRBV6-5; len: 14; CDR3aa: CASRAPGLNYGYTF; CDR3nt: TGTGCCAGCAGGGCTCCGGGACTTAACTATGGCTACACCTTC
d_gene: TRBD1; j_gene: TRBJ1-5; abundance: .; v_gene: TRBV18; len: 13; CDR3aa: CASGTGSGQPQHF; CDR3nt: TGTGCCAGTGGGACAGGGTCAGGTCAGCCCCAGCATTTT